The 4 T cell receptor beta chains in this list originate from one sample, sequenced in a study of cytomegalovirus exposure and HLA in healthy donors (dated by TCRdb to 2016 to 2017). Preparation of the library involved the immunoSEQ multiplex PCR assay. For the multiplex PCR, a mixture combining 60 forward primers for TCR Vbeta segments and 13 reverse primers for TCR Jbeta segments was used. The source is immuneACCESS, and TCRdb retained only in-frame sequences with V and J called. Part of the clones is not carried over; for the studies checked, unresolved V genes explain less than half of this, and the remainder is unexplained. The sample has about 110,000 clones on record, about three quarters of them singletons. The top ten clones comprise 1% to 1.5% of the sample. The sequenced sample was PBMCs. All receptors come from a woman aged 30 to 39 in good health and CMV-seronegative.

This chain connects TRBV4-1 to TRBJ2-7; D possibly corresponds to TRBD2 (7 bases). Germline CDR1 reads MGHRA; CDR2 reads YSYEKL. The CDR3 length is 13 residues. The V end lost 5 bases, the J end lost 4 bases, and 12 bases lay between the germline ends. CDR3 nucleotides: TGCGCCAGCAGCGCAAGGGGGGGGTACGAGCAGTACTTC. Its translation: CASSARGGYEQYF.

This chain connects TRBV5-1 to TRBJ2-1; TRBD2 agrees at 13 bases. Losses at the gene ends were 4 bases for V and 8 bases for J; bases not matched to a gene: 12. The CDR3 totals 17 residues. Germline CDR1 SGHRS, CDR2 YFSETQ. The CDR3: CASSTLGTSGTGDEQFF. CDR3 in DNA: TGCGCCAGCAGCACCCTTGGGACTAGCGGGACGGGAGATGAGCAGTTCTTC.

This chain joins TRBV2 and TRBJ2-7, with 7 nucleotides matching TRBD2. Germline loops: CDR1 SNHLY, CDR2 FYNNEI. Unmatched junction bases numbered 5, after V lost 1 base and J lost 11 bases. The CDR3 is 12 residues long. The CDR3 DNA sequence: TGTGCCAGCAGTGAAGGCGGGAGACGCAAGTACTTC. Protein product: CASSEGGRRKYF.

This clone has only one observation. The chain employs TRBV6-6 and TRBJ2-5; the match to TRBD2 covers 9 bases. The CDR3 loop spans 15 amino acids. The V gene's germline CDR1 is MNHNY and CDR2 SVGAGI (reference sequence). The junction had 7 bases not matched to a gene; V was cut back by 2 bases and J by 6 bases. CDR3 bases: TGTGCCAGCAGTTACGAATGGCTAGCGGGAAAGACCCAGTACTTC. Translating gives CASSYEWLAGKTQYF.